This TCR beta chain was observed in a study of cytomegalovirus exposure and HLA in healthy donors. The PCR ran on 60 Vbeta and 13 Jbeta primers. Only in-frame clones appear in the TCRdb table, and some are missing; sequencing was by immunoSEQ multiplex PCR. This table has roughly 160,000 clones, approximately 75% appearing once. Of note for this clone: Antigen unknown.

V lost 0 bases and J lost 4, with 13 bases in between. The CDR3 extends over 15 amino acids. Looked up from germline, CDR1 is PRHDT and CDR2 is FYEKMQ (reference sequence). Findings and caveats of the study: Association with HLA alleles at 0.05 false discovery rate was found for around 15,000 TCR beta sequences in a later analysis. A previous analysis found most TCR beta V segments productive roughly 90% or roughly 30% of the time. Follow-up analysis found HLA locus-dependent TCR association rates, highest for DRB1 and lowest for HLA-C. Reports showed the classifier diagnosing cytomegalovirus status with high specificity and sensitivity.

This rearrangement joins TRBV13 to TRBJ2-7; possibly TRBD1 for D (6 bases). This sequence was found in a man aged 45-65 years in good health and CMV-seropositive. Sequenced: PBMCs. The CDR3 DNA is TGTGCCAGCAGCTTAGGGGCAGGGGATATATACGAGCAGTACTTC. Translation: CASSLGAGDIYEQYF.